This entry is about one TCR beta chain. Every immunoSEQ plate was one replicate of a subset's evenly spread DNA. Using immunoSEQ multiplex PCR, the repertoire was profiled, and TCRdb retains in-frame clones only, with some absent. The sample lists fewer than 550,000 clones, nearly 80% occurring once. Each of the donors was a healthy adult who was HIV-negative and had not had a recent acute infection or vaccination. These data belong to a study of shared clonotypes between healthy human individuals. The CDR3 has 14 residues. V lost 5 bases, J lost 8 bases, and 9 bases stayed unmatched. The V gene's germline CDR1 is MNHEY and CDR2 SMNVEV (reference sequence).

This receptor was taken from a middle-aged woman in good health. Some clones in this sample may be carry-over from other donors' samples. The sample taken for sequencing was PBMCs. This chain uses TRBV27 with TRBJ1-2, with 9 positions matching TRBD1. The DNA for the CDR3 is TGTGCCAGCAGTGACTTACAGGGGGCAGGGGGCTACACCTTC. Translation: CASSDLQGAGGYTF.